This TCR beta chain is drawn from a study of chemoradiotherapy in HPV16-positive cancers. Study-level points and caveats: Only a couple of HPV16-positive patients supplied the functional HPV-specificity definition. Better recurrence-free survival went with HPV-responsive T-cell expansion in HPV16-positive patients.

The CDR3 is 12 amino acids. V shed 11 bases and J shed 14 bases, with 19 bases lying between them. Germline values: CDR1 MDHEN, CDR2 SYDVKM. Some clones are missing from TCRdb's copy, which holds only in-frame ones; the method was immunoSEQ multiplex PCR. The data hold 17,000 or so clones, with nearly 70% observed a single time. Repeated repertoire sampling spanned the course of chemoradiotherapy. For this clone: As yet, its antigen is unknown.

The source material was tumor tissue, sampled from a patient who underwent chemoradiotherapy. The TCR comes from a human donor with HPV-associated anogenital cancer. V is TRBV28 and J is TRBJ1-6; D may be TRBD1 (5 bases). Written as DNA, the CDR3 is TGTGCCGGAGGGGCGCCCTTGGGTACCCTCCACTTT. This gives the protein CAGGAPLGTLHF.